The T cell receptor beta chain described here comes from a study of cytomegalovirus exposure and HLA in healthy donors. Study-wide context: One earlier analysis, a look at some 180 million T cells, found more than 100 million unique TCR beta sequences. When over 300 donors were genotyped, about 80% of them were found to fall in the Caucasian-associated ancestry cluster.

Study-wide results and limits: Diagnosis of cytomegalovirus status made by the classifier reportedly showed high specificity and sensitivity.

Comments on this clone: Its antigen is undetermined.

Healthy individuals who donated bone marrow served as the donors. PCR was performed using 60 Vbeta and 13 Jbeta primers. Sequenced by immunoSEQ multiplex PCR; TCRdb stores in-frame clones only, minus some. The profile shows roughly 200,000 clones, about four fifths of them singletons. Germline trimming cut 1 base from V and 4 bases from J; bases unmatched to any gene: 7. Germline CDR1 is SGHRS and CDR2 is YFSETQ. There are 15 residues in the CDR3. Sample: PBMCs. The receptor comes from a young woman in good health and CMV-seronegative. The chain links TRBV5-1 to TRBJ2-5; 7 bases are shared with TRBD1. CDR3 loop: CASSLQQGSGETQYF. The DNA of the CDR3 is TGCGCCAGCAGCTTGCAACAGGGGAGTGGAGAGACCCAGTACTTC.